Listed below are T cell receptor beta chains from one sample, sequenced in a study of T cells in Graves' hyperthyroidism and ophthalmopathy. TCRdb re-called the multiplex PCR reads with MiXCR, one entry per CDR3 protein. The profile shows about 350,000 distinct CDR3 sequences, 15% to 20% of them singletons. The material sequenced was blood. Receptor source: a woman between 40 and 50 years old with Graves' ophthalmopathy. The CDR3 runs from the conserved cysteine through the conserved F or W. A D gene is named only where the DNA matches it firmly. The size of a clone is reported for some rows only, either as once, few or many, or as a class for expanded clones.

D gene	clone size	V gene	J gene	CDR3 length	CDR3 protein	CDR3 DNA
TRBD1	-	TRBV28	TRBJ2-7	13	CASVQGASYEQYF	TGTGCCAGCGTACAGGGGGCGTCCTACGAGCAGTACTTC
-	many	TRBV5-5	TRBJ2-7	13	CASEAEWGYEQYF	TGTGCCAGCGAAGCGGAGTGGGGCTACGAGCAGTACTTC
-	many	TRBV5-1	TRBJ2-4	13	CASSLWDVNIQYF	TGCGCCAGCAGCTTGTGGGATGTTAACATTCAGTACTTC
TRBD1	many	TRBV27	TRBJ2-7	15	CASSYRQGYSYEQYF	TGTGCCAGCAGTTACCGACAGGGGTATAGCTACGAGCAGTACTTC
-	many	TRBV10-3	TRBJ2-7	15	CAISETGRISYEQYF	TGTGCCATCAGTGAGACGGGGCGGATCTCCTACGAGCAGTACTTC
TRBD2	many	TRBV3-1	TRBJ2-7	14	CASSQASGRDEQYF	TGTGCCAGCAGCCAAGCTAGCGGACGGGACGAGCAGTACTTC
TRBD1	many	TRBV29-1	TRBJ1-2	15	CSVGRGQLLDYGYTF	TGCAGCGTTGGGAGGGGACAGTTGCTTGACTATGGCTACACCTTC
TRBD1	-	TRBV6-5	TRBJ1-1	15	CASSWLGTGRTEAFF	TGTGCCAGCAGTTGGCTAGGGACAGGGCGTACTGAAGCTTTCTTT
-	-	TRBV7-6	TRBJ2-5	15	CASSLGGGGAETQYF	TGTGCCAGCAGCTTAGGGGGTGGGGGCGCGGAGACCCAGTACTTC
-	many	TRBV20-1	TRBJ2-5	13	CSARDLSQETQYF	TGCAGTGCCCGTGACTTATCCCAAGAGACCCAGTACTTC
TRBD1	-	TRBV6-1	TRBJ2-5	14	CASNMDRGRETQYF	TGTGCCAGCAATATGGACAGGGGTAGAGAGACCCAGTACTTC
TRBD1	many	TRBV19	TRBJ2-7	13	CATKGTGSYEQYF	TGTGCCACCAAAGGGACAGGGTCCTACGAGCAGTACTTC
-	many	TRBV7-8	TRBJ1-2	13	CASSLATGYGYTF	TGTGCCAGCAGCTTAGCGACTGGCTATGGCTACACCTTC
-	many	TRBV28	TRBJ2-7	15	CASSLRGSPLGEQYF	TGTGCCAGCAGTTTACGGGGGTCCCCCCTCGGCGAGCAGTACTTC